What follows are 11 T cell receptor beta chains derived from one specimen sequenced in a study of CD8+CD57+ T cells in acquired aplastic anemia. CDR3 and TCR beta VDJ profiling relied on a genomic DNA template. MiXCR, run by TCRdb on the reads, gives a single entry per CDR3 protein. The sample lists fewer than 200,000 distinct CDR3 sequences, 65% to 75% occurring once. Previously, flow cytometry had revealed CD8+CD57+ cell expansion in the patients chosen for sequencing. Sequenced material: sorted CD4+, CD8+, or CD8+CD57+ T cells (not recorded which) from PBMCs. These receptors were obtained from a human donor with aplastic anemia.

The chain employs TRBV2 and TRBJ2-7; TRBD1 matches at 8 bases. This CDR3 contains 15 residues. The germline V gene encodes CDR1 SNHLY and CDR2 FYNNEI. Losses at the gene ends were 5 bases for V and 3 bases for J; bases not matched to a gene: 9. The DNA for the CDR3 is TGTGCCAGCAGTTCGGGACAGGCAATTCTCTACGAGCAGTACTTC. It specifies CASSSGQAILYEQYF. Using reference TRBV2 and TRBJ2-7 for the parts outside the CDR3, the full variable domain is EPEVTQTPSHQVTQMGQEVILRCVPISNHLYFYWYRQILGQKVEFLVSFYNNEISEKSEIFDDQFSVERPDGSNFTLKIRSTKLEDSAMYFCASSSGQAILYEQYFGPGTRLTVT.

Here the CDR3 reads CASSVAEKMNTEAFF. Written as DNA, the CDR3 is TGTGCCAGCAGCGTAGCAGAGAAGATGAACACTGAAGCTTTCTTT. V gene TRBV9 combines with J gene TRBJ1-1; D is unresolved. The V end lost 0 bases, the J end lost 0 bases, and 9 bases lay between the germline ends. Per germline, CDR1 SGDLS and CDR2 YYNGEE. The CDR3 is 15 residues long.

The chain employs TRBV20-1 and TRBJ2-7; either TRBD1 or TRBD2 may supply D (6 bases each). Germline CDR1 reads DFQATT; CDR2 reads SNEGSKA (reference sequence). The V end lost 3 bases, the J end lost 6 bases, and 24 bases lay between the germline ends. This CDR3 has 16 amino acids. This chain's CDR3 is CSASDIGGGQPVEQYV. CDR3 DNA sequence: TGCAGTGCTAGCGACATTGGGGGAGGACAGCCTGTCGAGCAGTACGTC.

In its sample, this clonotype was seen once. This chain uses TRBV20-1 with TRBJ2-3, with TRBD2 identical over 9 bases. V dropped 5 bases and J dropped 3; count of bases not matched to a gene: 6. The CDR3 extends over 14 amino acids. The germline CDR1 and CDR2 sequences are DFQATT and SNEGSKA (reference sequence). In nucleotides, the CDR3 is TGCAGTGCTCTAGCGGGGAAGGGAACAGATACGCAGTATTTT. It yields the protein CSALAGKGTDTQYF.

This clonotype was detected only a few times. The chain couples TRBV10-3 to TRBJ2-3; D is possibly TRBD1 (6 bases). This CDR3 region has 13 residues. V lost 10 bases to trimming and J lost 6 bases, with 17 bases between them. Germline V gene lookup returns CDR1 ENHRY and CDR2 SYGVKD. CDR3 coding DNA: TGTGCCAGTGGGGGCGCAGGTCGGGATACGCAGTATTTT. It yields the protein CASGGAGRDTQYF.

This clonotype appeared many times. This chain connects TRBV6-5 to TRBJ2-2; D is perhaps TRBD1 (6 bases). Germline lookup yields CDR1 MNHEY and CDR2 SVGAGI. V lost 0 bases to trimming and J lost 1 base, with 6 bases between them. There are 15 residues in the CDR3. CDR3 bases: TGTGCCAGCAGTTACTCGGGACAGAACACCGGGGAGCTGTTTTTT. Amino acids: CASSYSGQNTGELFF.

The chain has TRBV2 and TRBJ2-7, with D possibly matching TRBD1 (6 bases). Trimming pared 7 bases from V and 6 bases from J, leaving 16 bases between. There are 13 residues in the CDR3. The germline CDR1 and CDR2 sequences are SNHLY and FYNNEI. The DNA for the CDR3 is TGTGCCAGCAATGGACGAGGGACACTCGAGCAGTACTTC. Amino acids: CASNGRGTLEQYF.

The chain couples TRBV20-1 to TRBJ2-3; 9 bases map to TRBD2. From germline, CDR1 is DFQATT and CDR2 SNEGSKA (reference sequence). This CDR3 comprises 15 residues. V was clipped by 4 bases and J by 0 bases; unmatched bases: 5. Here the CDR3 DNA reads TGCAGTGCTATTGCTAGCGGGGATAGCACAGATACGCAGTATTTT. Amino acid sequence: CSAIASGDSTDTQYF.

The V and J genes are TRBV7-9 and TRBJ1-4; 7 bases agree with TRBD1. CDR1 is SEHNR and CDR2 is FQNEAQ in the germline V gene (reference sequence). V shed 0 bases and J 5 bases; nucleotides not matched to a gene: 3. The CDR3 has 15 residues. CDR3 in amino acids: CASSLALQGNEKLFF. DNA of the CDR3: TGTGCCAGCAGCTTAGCGCTACAGGGGAATGAAAAACTGTTTTTT. The full variable domain, rest sourced from reference TRBV7-9 and TRBJ1-4, is DTGVSQNPRHKITKRGQNVTFRCDPISEHNRLYWYRQTLGQGPEFLTYFQNEAQLEKSRLLSDRFSAERPKGSFSTLEIQRTEQGDSAMYLCASSLALQGNEKLFFGSGTQLSVL.

The V and J genes are TRBV24-1 and TRBJ1-5; no reliable D call. The CDR3 totals 14 residues. Germline loops: CDR1 KGHDR, CDR2 SFDVKD. The V gene lost 3 bases and the J gene lost 2 bases, with 7 bases spanning the gap. This chain's CDR3 is CATSDNPGNQPQHF. The CDR3 DNA sequence: TGTGCCACCAGTGATAATCCGGGCAATCAGCCCCAGCATTTT.

This clonotype was observed a few times. The V gene is TRBV7-9, the J gene TRBJ2-1; D uncertain. The V end lost 1 base, the J end lost 0 bases, and 7 bases lay between the germline ends. The CDR3 length is 15 residues. Germline CDR1 and CDR2: SEHNR and FQNEAQ (reference sequence). CDR3 in DNA: TGTGCCAGCAGCTTAGAGGCAAGCTCCTACAATGAGCAGTTCTTC. Protein: CASSLEASSYNEQFF.